This entry concerns a single TCR beta chain. Its target is unknown. Profiled with immunoSEQ multiplex PCR; TCRdb holds only in-frame clones, not every one. The table records a few million clones, 95% of them present only once. The V gene's germline CDR1 is MGHRA and CDR2 YSYEKL. CDR3 length equals 15 residues. The V end was cut by 1 base, the J end by 6 bases, with 14 bases between. This record belongs to a study of shared clonotypes between healthy human individuals. About the study: Researchers drew samples from two women and a few men aged 18 to 49. Study outcomes and limitations: In having few donors, the study represented limited genetic and exposure-history diversity.

Sequenced material: naive CD4+ T cells sorted from blood. Subset denoted: CD45RA+ positively selected. The genes are TRBV4-1 and TRBJ2-3, with TRBD1 as a possible D gene (6 bases). The clonotype comes from a man younger than 30 in good health. The CDR3 loop reads CASSQATTGTDTQYF. The CDR3 DNA is TGCGCCAGCAGCCAAGCCACGACAGGAACGGATACGCAGTATTTT.